A selection of T cell receptor beta chains follows, all from one sample in a study of cytotoxic CD8 clonotypes in ibrutinib-treated CLL. Measured with immunoSEQ multiplex PCR; TCRdb has only the in-frame clones, and not every one. Altogether roughly 150,000 clones are present, around 80% being singletons, with the ten largest covering 4.6%. Sequenced material: PBMCs, taken after 24 months of ibrutinib treatment. These receptors all stem from a human donor with chronic lymphocytic leukemia. CDR3s include the opening cysteine and the closing phenylalanine or tryptophan. D genes are given only for firm matches. Size values are once, few and many counts, or a class for expanded clones, and some rows have none.

TRBJ1-1,TRBV28,-,-,CASSFIAPGRPEAFF,TGTGCCAGCAGTTTTATAGCCCCCGGACGTCCTGAAGCTTTCTTT
TRBJ1-1,TRBV19,-,TRBD1,CASSDRGQGTEAFF,TGTGCCAGTAGCGACAGGGGTCAGGGCACTGAAGCTTTCTTT
TRBJ2-1,TRBV7-8,-,-,CASSLARGNNEQFF,TGTGCCAGCAGCTTAGCTCGCGGGAACAATGAGCAGTTCTTC
TRBJ2-1,TRBV19,once,-,CASSIMNGDNEQFF,TGTGCCAGTAGTATAATGAACGGGGACAATGAGCAGTTCTTC
TRBJ2-7,TRBV18,-,-,CASSPPSQAYEQYF,TGTGCCAGCTCACCACCTTCCCAGGCCTACGAGCAGTACTTC
TRBJ1-3,TRBV11-2,-,-,CASSTGRLDPSF,TGTGCCAGCAGCACCGGACGGCTGGACCCCTCATTT
TRBJ1-5,TRBV4-1,few,-,CASSHQGDNQPQHF,TGCGCCAGCAGCCACCAGGGCGACAATCAGCCCCAGCATTTT
TRBJ2-4,TRBV30,-,-,CAWQGDGQNIQYF,TGTGCCTGGCAAGGAGACGGCCAAAACATTCAGTACTTC
TRBJ1-6,TRBV9,-,TRBD1,CASSVGSGGKNSPLHF,TGTGCCAGCAGCGTAGGGTCAGGGGGCAAGAATTCACCCCTCCACTTT
TRBJ1-2,TRBV7-9,few,-,CASSADIYGYTF,TGTGCCAGCAGCGCAGACATCTATGGCTACACCTTC
TRBJ2-1,TRBV5-6,-,-,CASSLDRTAAAYNEQFF,TGTGCCAGCAGCTTGGATCGAACCGCGGCGGCCTACAATGAGCAGTTCTTC
TRBJ1-2,TRBV6-5,once,-,CASSYAGVDGYTF,TGTGCCAGCAGTTATGCGGGGGTGGATGGCTACACCTTC
TRBJ1-1,TRBV7-2,-,TRBD1,CASSGDSLLPEAFF,TGTGCCAGCAGCGGGGACAGTCTTTTACCTGAAGCTTTCTTT
TRBJ2-3,TRBV13,-,-,CASSFSMDTQYF,TGTGCCAGCAGCTTCTCCATGGATACGCAGTATTTT
TRBJ1-2,TRBV11-1,-,TRBD1,CASSQMTGWNYGYTF,TGTGCCAGCAGCCAAATGACAGGGTGGAACTATGGCTACACCTTC
TRBJ2-1,TRBV5-1,few,-,CASSLGQVQNEQFF,TGCGCCAGCAGCTTGGGACAGGTGCAAAATGAGCAGTTCTTC
TRBJ1-1,TRBV6-1,-,-,CASSEDRRAFF,TGTGCCAGCAGTGAAGACAGGCGAGCTTTCTTT
TRBJ2-2,TRBV5-1,-,-,CASSPGPPDTGELFF,TGCGCCAGCAGCCCGGGACCCCCGGACACCGGGGAGCTGTTTTTT
TRBJ2-1,TRBV4-3,-,TRBD2,CASSQDSGTSGSRRNEQFF,TGCGCCAGCAGCCAAGATAGTGGGACTAGCGGGAGTCGTAGAAATGAGCAGTTCTTC
TRBJ1-3,TRBV6-6,-,-,CASRSRVGSGNTIYF,TGTGCCAGCAGATCCAGGGTGGGGTCTGGAAACACCATATATTTT
TRBJ1-1,TRBV7-3,few,-,CASTPGEGKRTEAFF,TGTGCCAGCACCCCGGGGGAGGGTAAGAGGACTGAAGCTTTCTTT
TRBJ1-5,TRBV7-2,-,TRBD1,CASSLSGGGNQPQHF,TGTGCCAGCAGTTTATCAGGGGGCGGCAATCAGCCCCAGCATTTT
TRBJ1-3,TRBV6-5,-,-,CASSYIGTAGNTIYF,TGTGCCAGCAGTTACATTGGGACGGCTGGAAACACCATATATTTT
TRBJ2-1,TRBV19,-,-,CASSLTNYNEQFF,TGTGCCAGTAGTCTTACTAACTACAATGAGCAGTTCTTC
TRBJ1-1,TRBV29-1,few,-,CSVGSRQLNTEAFF,TGCAGCGTTGGGAGTCGACAGTTGAACACTGAAGCTTTCTTT
TRBJ1-2,TRBV29-1,-,-,CSVESNGYTF,TGCAGCGTTGAGTCAAATGGCTACACCTTC
TRBJ1-5,TRBV4-3,once,-,CASSQNGGDSNQPQHF,TGCGCCAGCAGCCAAAATGGGGGAGATAGCAATCAGCCCCAGCATTTT
TRBJ1-5,TRBV6-5,-,-,CASSYLGAGQPQHF,TGTGCCAGCAGTTACTTGGGGGCAGGTCAGCCCCAGCATTTT
TRBJ2-7,TRBV10-3,-,-,CAISRGETYEQYF,TGTGCCATCTCCCGGGGAGAGACCTACGAGCAGTACTTC
TRBJ2-7,TRBV21-1,-,-,CASSQGLAGGYEQYF,TGTGCCAGCAGCCAGGGACTAGCGGGGGGATACGAGCAGTACTTC
TRBJ2-3,TRBV5-6,-,TRBD1,CASSSLDRGLGDTQYF,TGTGCCAGCAGCTCCCTAGACAGGGGGCTCGGGGATACGCAGTATTTT
TRBJ1-4,TRBV9,once,-,CASSVGVTGGTNEKLFF,TGTGCCAGCAGCGTAGGCGTCACGGGGGGCACTAATGAAAAACTGTTTTTT
TRBJ1-1,TRBV18,-,-,CASSPPQVVNTEAFF,TGTGCCAGCTCACCACCGCAGGTAGTGAACACTGAAGCTTTCTTT
TRBJ1-2,TRBV6-5,-,TRBD1,CASHASGTGSYGYTF,TGTGCCAGTCATGCCTCCGGGACAGGGAGCTATGGCTACACCTTC
TRBJ2-2,TRBV11-2,-,TRBD2,CASSLESSGVGELFF,TGTGCCAGCAGCTTAGAGTCTAGCGGGGTCGGGGAGCTGTTTTTT
TRBJ2-7,TRBV11-2,-,-,CASSRGAGSGEQYF,TGTGCCAGCAGCCGCGGGGCAGGGTCGGGCGAGCAGTACTTC
TRBJ1-3,TRBV28,once,TRBD1,CASSLPTGAFSGNTIYF,TGTGCCAGCAGTTTACCGACAGGGGCATTTTCTGGAAACACCATATATTTT
TRBJ2-1,TRBV7-2,-,-,CASSLLRINEQFF,TGTGCCAGCAGCCTCTTGCGGATCAATGAGCAGTTCTTC
TRBJ2-7,TRBV7-2,once,-,CASSPALSYEQYF,TGTGCCAGCAGCCCCGCACTGTCCTACGAGCAGTACTTC
TRBJ2-1,TRBV7-2,-,-,CASSFSLYSYNEQFF,TGTGCCAGCAGCTTTAGTCTGTACTCCTACAATGAGCAGTTCTTC
TRBJ2-5,TRBV5-1,-,-,CASSLAGSGTTQETQYF,TGCGCCAGCAGCTTGGCCGGGAGCGGGACAACCCAAGAGACCCAGTACTTC
TRBJ2-1,TRBV4-3,-,-,CASSQRGPSGFSYNEQFF,TGCGCCAGCAGCCAGAGGGGGCCTAGCGGGTTCTCCTACAATGAGCAGTTCTTC
TRBJ1-2,TRBV18,once,-,CASSPRGPYGYTF,TGTGCCAGCTCACCACGGGGGCCCTATGGCTACACCTTC
TRBJ2-1,TRBV4-3,-,TRBD2,CASNPWAGGPYNEQFF,TGCGCCAGCAACCCCTGGGCGGGAGGGCCGTACAATGAGCAGTTCTTC
TRBJ2-2,TRBV2,-,TRBD1,CASNDREYTGELFF,TGTGCCAGCAATGACAGGGAGTACACCGGGGAGCTGTTTTTT